A single sample is the source of the 22 T cell receptor beta chains below, sequenced in a study of graft-versus-host responses after intestinal transplantation (dated by TCRdb to the early 2020s). These receptors' antigens are unknown. The sample's time point, from its label and the paper: cells obtained before transplantation from donor or recipient. The method behind the library was the immunoSEQ multiplex PCR assay. This is the immuneACCESS table as TCRdb keeps it, with only in-frame sequences that have V and J called. A part of the clones is gone; compared with another copy, unresolved V genes explain less than half, and the rest is unexplained. The table for this sample lists 50,000 or so clones; over 90% of them were counted only once. 2% to 2.5% of the sample lies in the top ten. The source was unstimulated CD4+ T cells sorted from spleen or lymph node cells, collected before transplant. The source of these receptors is a human donor who was the organ donor for an intestinal transplant.

The rearrangement uses TRBV10-3 and TRBJ2-5; tentatively, D is TRBD1 or TRBD2 (5 bases each). Deletions cut 11 bases from V and 1 base from J, with 17 bases between. The V gene's germline CDR1 is ENHRY and CDR2 SYGVKD. The CDR3 has 14 residues. The CDR3 spells CAARDGAGQETQYF. The CDR3, as DNA: TGTGCCGCGAGAGACGGGGCCGGCCAAGAGACCCAGTACTTC.

The rearrangement links TRBV19 to TRBJ2-5, with D perhaps assigned TRBD1 or TRBD2 (5 bases each). Germline loops: CDR1 LNHDA, CDR2 SQIVND (reference sequence). The CDR3 totals 14 residues. Deletions cut 1 base from V and 2 bases from J, with 8 bases between. This CDR3 reads CASSIGGSQETQYF. The CDR3, as DNA: TGTGCCAGTAGTATAGGGGGGTCTCAAGAGACCCAGTACTTC.

The V and J genes are TRBV7-6 and TRBJ2-3; D is possibly TRBD1 or TRBD2 (5 bases each). Trimming left V 0 bases short and J 2 bases short, with 15 bases between. Germline V gene lookup returns CDR1 SGHVS and CDR2 FNYEAQ. The CDR3 has 17 amino acids. The CDR3 DNA reads TGTGCCAGCAGCTTAGCCCCCGGACTGGGGCTCACAGATACGCAGTATTTT. Its protein product is CASSLAPGLGLTDTQYF.

This chain uses TRBV6-5 with TRBJ1-3; the D is unclear. V was clipped by 5 bases and J by 7 bases, with 15 bases between them. The germline V gene encodes CDR1 MNHEY and CDR2 SVGAGI. The CDR3 runs 14 residues. For the CDR3, the DNA is TGTGCCAGCAGTCGAACGACGGCGACCAACACCATATATTTT. Amino acids: CASSRTTATNTIYF.

The V gene is TRBV28, the J gene TRBJ2-1, with D perhaps TRBD2 (6 bases). The V gene's germline CDR1 is MDHEN and CDR2 SYDVKM. Trimming pared 5 bases from V and 0 bases from J, leaving 11 bases between. The CDR3 totals 15 residues. Written as DNA, the CDR3 is TGTGCCAGCAGTCCGCGACTAGTCTCCTACAATGAGCAGTTCTTC. Amino acids: CASSPRLVSYNEQFF.

The chain joins TRBV29-1 to TRBJ2-1; D is unclear. Trimming removed 5 bases from V and 3 bases from J, with 14 bases in between. The CDR3 loop spans 14 amino acids. Germline CDR1 reads SQVTM; CDR2 reads ANQGSEA. For the CDR3, the DNA is TGCAGCGTTTCCGCCTTTCAGGTCTACAATGAGCAGTTCTTC. Amino acid sequence: CSVSAFQVYNEQFF.

The chain links TRBV27 to TRBJ2-3, with 7 bases identical to TRBD2. The V gene end was trimmed by 2 bases and the J gene end by 6 bases; junction bases not matched to a gene: 8. The CDR3 runs to 15 residues. In germline, CDR1 is MNHEY, CDR2 SMNVEV (reference sequence). The CDR3 protein is CASSLRNFGRDTQYF. CDR3 DNA: TGTGCCAGCAGTTTAAGGAATTTCGGGAGGGATACGCAGTATTTT.

This chain connects TRBV29-1 to TRBJ2-3; D perhaps matches TRBD2 (5 bases). V was trimmed by 2 bases and J by 1 base, leaving 7 bases between them. Germline assignment: CDR1 SQVTM and CDR2 ANQGSEA. This CDR3 contains 13 residues. This CDR3 is CSVEFSGTDTQYF. Here the CDR3 DNA reads TGCAGCGTTGAATTTAGCGGCACAGATACGCAGTATTTT.

Concerning this clone itself: Different DNA sequences within this sample yield the same CDR3. This chain uses TRBV18 with TRBJ2-5, with 8 bases fitting TRBD1. The CDR3 contains 15 residues. CDR1 and CDR2 (germline): KGHSH, LQKENI. V lost 0 bases, J lost 5 bases, and 5 bases stayed unmatched. In nucleotides, the CDR3 is TGTGCCAGCTCACCACCGACAGGGGCGTGGGAGACCCAGTACTTC. Translating it yields CASSPPTGAWETQYF.

Remarks on this clone: The same CDR3 can be traced to other DNA sequences in this sample. This chain links TRBV7-3 with TRBJ2-7, with 14 bases matching TRBD2. Looked up from germline, CDR1 is SGHTA and CDR2 is FQGTGA. This CDR3 spans 14 amino acids. The trim removed 3 bases at V and 6 bases at J, leaving 1 base unmatched. In nucleotides, the CDR3 is TGTGCCAGCAGCTTGGGGACTAGCGGGAGCGAGCAGTACTTC. Amino acids: CASSLGTSGSEQYF.

The CDR3 sequence is CASRRDINYGYTF. Here the CDR3 DNA reads TGTGCCAGCAGACGGGACATCAACTATGGCTACACCTTC. The chain has TRBV28 and TRBJ1-2; a weak D match, TRBD1 (6 bases). Germline CDR1 is MDHEN and CDR2 is SYDVKM. With 6 bases removed from V and 2 bases from J, the gap between germline ends came to 10 bases. The CDR3 runs to 13 residues.

The V call is TRBV28, the J call TRBJ1-2; perhaps TRBD1 as D (5 bases). Germline V CDR1 and CDR2: MDHEN, SYDVKM. Trimming removed 1 base from V and 8 bases from J, with 14 bases in between. The CDR3 loop spans 14 amino acids. CDR3 loop: CASSLSGQGKGYTF. As DNA, the CDR3 is TGTGCCAGCAGTTTATCTGGGCAGGGTAAGGGCTACACCTTC.

The V gene is TRBV19, the J gene TRBJ2-5, with 7 bases matching TRBD1. Germline loops: CDR1 LNHDA, CDR2 SQIVND (reference sequence). CDR3 length: 12 residues. V lost 5 bases, J lost 4 bases, and 1 base stayed unmatched. The CDR3, as DNA: TGTGCCAGTAGTTCAGGGGGAGAGACCCAGTACTTC. It specifies CASSSGGETQYF.

The chain uses TRBV28 and TRBJ1-5; 10 bases agree with TRBD1. J was trimmed by 5 bases and V by 7 bases; bases with no gene match: 11. Germline V CDR1 and CDR2: MDHEN, SYDVKM. The CDR3 loop spans 16 amino acids. The CDR3 here is CASKGDRGLAYQPQHF. The CDR3 nucleotides read TGTGCCAGCAAAGGAGACAGGGGGCTTGCTTATCAGCCCCAGCATTTT.

V is TRBV25-1 and J is TRBJ2-1, with D perhaps TRBD1 or TRBD2 (5 bases each). Trimming removed 5 bases at V and 0 bases at J, with 11 bases between. Looked up from germline, CDR1 is MGHDK and CDR2 is SYGVNS. This CDR3 region has 15 residues. This CDR3 is CASSRWGSSYNEQFF. CDR3 nucleotide sequence: TGTGCCAGCAGTCGGTGGGGGAGCTCCTACAATGAGCAGTTCTTC.

This clone appeared once. The chain couples TRBV6-1 to TRBJ2-4, with D perhaps assigned TRBD1 or TRBD2 (6 bases each). The length of the CDR3 is 16 residues. Germline V gene sequence: CDR1 MNHNS, CDR2 SASEGT. Trimming pared 2 bases from V and 0 bases from J, leaving 11 bases between. For the CDR3, the DNA is TGTGCCAGCAGTGAATGGGGGGCGGGAGCCAAAAACATTCAGTACTTC. This translates into CASSEWGAGAKNIQYF.

This clone has only one observation. The chain is built from TRBV29-1 and TRBJ2-1; 9 bases fit TRBD2. Losses at the gene ends were 6 bases for V and 7 bases for J; bases not matched to a gene: 10. Germline V gene lookup returns CDR1 SQVTM and CDR2 ANQGSEA. The CDR3 is 14 residues long. The CDR3 nucleotides read TGCAGCGTAGCACGGGCTAGCGGGGAGAATGAGCAGTTCTTC. Encoded protein: CSVARASGENEQFF.

V usage is TRBV21-1 and J usage is TRBJ1-3; the table names TRBD1, a call not compared with the DNA. TRBV21-1 is designated a pseudogene. CDR3 size: 16 residues. The CDR3 DNA is TGTGCCAGCAGCAAACCGGGACAGGCCTCTGGAAACACCATATATTTT. Translation: CASSKPGQASGNTIYF.

This clone was counted between two and nine times. The chain uses TRBV7-2 and TRBJ1-3; 10 bases agree with TRBD1. The length of the CDR3 is 17 residues. CDR1 is SGHTA and CDR2 is FQGNSA in the germline V gene. Germline trimming cut 6 bases from V and 6 bases from J; bases unmatched to any gene: 14. The chain's CDR3 is CASSRGMGDRGSNTIYF. The CDR3 region has the DNA TGTGCCAGCAGTCGAGGAATGGGGGACAGGGGCTCAAACACCATATATTTT.

This chain joins TRBV5-6 and TRBJ1-6; D ambiguous. The CDR3 is 16 residues long. V was clipped by 2 bases and J by 0 bases, with 9 bases between them. The V gene's germline CDR1 is SGHDT and CDR2 YYEEEE. CDR3 loop: CASSFPQSSYNSPLHF. The CDR3 DNA reads TGTGCCAGCAGCTTCCCACAGAGCTCCTATAATTCACCCCTCCACTTT.

This chain uses TRBV28 with TRBJ1-6, with D possibly TRBD1 on 6 matching bases. The CDR3 extends over 13 amino acids. Looked up from germline, CDR1 is MDHEN and CDR2 is SYDVKM. V dropped 4 bases and J dropped 5 bases, with 6 bases sitting between them. CDR3 in DNA: TGTGCCAGCAGTTGGACAGATAATTCACCCCTCCACTTT. Translation gives CASSWTDNSPLHF.

The rearrangement uses TRBV7-3 and TRBJ2-3; D possibly corresponds to TRBD2 (5 bases). CDR3 length equals 13 residues. The V end lost 7 bases, the J end lost 1 base, and 9 bases lay between the germline ends. Germline lookup yields CDR1 SGHTA and CDR2 FQGTGA. The DNA of the CDR3 is TGTGCCAGCACCTTCGGGGGCACAGATACGCAGTATTTT. The encoded protein is CASTFGGTDTQYF.